Sequencing of this TCR beta chain was carried out in a study of T cell changes during pregnancy in multiple sclerosis (dated by TCRdb to the late 2010s). Background for the entire study: The study looked at changes in the T cell repertoire across pregnancy in women with multiple sclerosis.

Of note for this clone: Its antigen remains unidentified. There are no base qualities to consult, and no much larger clone falls within one base.

CDR1 and CDR2, per the germline V gene (reference sequence), are LNHNV and YYDKDF. Trimming accounts for 5 bases at V and 7 bases at J, while the number of junction bases matched to no gene is 10. The CDR3 starts with the cysteine, ends with the phenylalanine, and has 15 residues. CDR3 DNA only is kept here, 45 bases in frame from base 1. Library preparation employed the immunoSEQ multiplex PCR assay. TCRdb mirrors the immuneACCESS table, restricted to in-frame sequences. Some clones are absent from its copies; in checked studies, under half trace to an unresolved V gene, and the reason for the others is unknown. The sample table shows 100,000 or so clones, and 90% are seen once. The biggest ten clones account for 0.76% of the sample.

This material consisted of peripheral blood, taken in the second trimester of pregnancy. The source is a female donor in good health, enrolled as a control in a pregnancy study. Recombination linked TRBV15 to TRBJ1-5, and TRBD1 matches 8 of the central bases. The nucleotides are TGTGCCACCAGCGGGCCCGACAGGGGTCGGCAGCCCCAGCATTTT. It translates to CATSGPDRGRQPQHF.